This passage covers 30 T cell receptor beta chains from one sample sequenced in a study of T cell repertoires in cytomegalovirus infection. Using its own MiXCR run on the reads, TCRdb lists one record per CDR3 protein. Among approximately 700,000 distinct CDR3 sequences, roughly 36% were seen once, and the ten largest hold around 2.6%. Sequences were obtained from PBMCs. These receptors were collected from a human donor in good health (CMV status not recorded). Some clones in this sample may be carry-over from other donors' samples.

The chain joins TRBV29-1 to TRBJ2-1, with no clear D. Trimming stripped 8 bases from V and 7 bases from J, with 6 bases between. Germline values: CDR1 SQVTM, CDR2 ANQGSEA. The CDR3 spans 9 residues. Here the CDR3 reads CSPYNEQFF. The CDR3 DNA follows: TGCAGCCCATATAATGAGCAGTTCTTC.

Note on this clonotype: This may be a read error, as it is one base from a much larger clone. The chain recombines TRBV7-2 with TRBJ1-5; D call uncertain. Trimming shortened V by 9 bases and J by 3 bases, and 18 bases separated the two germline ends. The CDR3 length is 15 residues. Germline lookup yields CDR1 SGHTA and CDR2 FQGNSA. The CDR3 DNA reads TGTGCCAGAAGCCAACCGGACGGTTACAATCAGCCCCAGCATTTT. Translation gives CARSQPDGYNQPQHF. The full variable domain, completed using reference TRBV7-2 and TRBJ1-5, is GAGVSQSPSNKVTEKGKDVELRCDPISGHTALYWYRQSLGQGLEFLIYFQGNSAPDKSGLPSDRFSAERTGGSVSTLTIQRTQQEDSAVYLCARSQPDGYNQPQHFGDGTRLSIL.

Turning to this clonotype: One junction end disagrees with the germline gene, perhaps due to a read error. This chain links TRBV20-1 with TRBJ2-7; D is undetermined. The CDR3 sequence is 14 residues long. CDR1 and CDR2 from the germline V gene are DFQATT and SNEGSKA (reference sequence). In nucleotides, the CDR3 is TGCAGTTCTAGAGACCGGTTATTCTCCTACGAGCAGTACTTC. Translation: CSSRDRLFSYEQYF.

Here the CDR3 DNA reads TGTGGCACCAACACGGCCTCTGGAAACACCATATATTTT. Its translation: CGTNTASGNTIYF. The chain couples TRBV19 to TRBJ1-3, with unresolved D. The CDR3 length is 13 residues. Per germline, CDR1 LNHDA and CDR2 SQIVND (reference sequence).

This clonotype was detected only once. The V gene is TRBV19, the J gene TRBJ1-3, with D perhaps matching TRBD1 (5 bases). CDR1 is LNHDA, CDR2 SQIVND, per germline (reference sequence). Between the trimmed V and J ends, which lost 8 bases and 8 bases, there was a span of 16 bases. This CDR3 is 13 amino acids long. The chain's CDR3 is CASAGLRRDTIYF. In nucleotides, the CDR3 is TGTGCCAGTGCGGGACTACGGCGGGACACCATATATTTT.

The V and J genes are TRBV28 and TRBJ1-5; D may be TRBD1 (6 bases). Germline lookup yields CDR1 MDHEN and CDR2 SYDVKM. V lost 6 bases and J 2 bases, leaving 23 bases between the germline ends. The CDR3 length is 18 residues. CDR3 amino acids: CASSQELDRIFRNQPQHF. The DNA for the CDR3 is TGTGCCAGCAGCCAAGAGCTCGACAGGATTTTTCGCAATCAGCCCCAGCATTTT.

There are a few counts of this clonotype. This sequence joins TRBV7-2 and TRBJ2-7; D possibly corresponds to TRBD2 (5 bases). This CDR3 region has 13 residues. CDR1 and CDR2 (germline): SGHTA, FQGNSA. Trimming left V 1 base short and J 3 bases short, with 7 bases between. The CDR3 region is CASSLEEDYEQYF. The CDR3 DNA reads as TGTGCCAGCAGCTTAGAGGAGGACTACGAGCAGTACTTC.

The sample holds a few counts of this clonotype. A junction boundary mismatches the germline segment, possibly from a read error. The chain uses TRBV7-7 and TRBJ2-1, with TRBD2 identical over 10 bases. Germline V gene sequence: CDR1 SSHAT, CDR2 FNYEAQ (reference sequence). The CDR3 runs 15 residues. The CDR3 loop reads CASSLGAGGPNEQFF. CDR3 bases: TGTGCTAGCAGCTTAGGAGCGGGAGGGCCCAATGAGCAGTTCTTC. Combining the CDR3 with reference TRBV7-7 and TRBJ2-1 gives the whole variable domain GAGVSQSPRYKVTKRGQDVTLRCDPISSHATLYWYQQALGQGPEFLTYFNYEAQPDKSGLPSDRFSAERPEGSISTLTIQRTEQRDSAMYRCASSLGAGGPNEQFFGPGTRLTVL.

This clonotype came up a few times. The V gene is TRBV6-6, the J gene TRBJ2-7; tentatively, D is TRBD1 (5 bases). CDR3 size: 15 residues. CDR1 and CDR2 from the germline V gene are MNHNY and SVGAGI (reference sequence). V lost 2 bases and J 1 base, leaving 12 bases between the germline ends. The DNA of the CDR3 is TGTGCCAGCAGTTACGGACATGTCGTTTCCTACGAGCAGTACTTC. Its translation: CASSYGHVVSYEQYF.

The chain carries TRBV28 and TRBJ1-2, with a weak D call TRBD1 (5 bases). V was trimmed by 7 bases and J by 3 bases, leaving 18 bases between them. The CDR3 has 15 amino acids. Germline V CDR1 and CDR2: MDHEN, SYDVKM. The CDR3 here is CASTVSGTRDYGYTF. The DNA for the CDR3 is TGTGCCAGCACCGTTAGTGGCACCAGGGACTATGGCTACACCTTC.

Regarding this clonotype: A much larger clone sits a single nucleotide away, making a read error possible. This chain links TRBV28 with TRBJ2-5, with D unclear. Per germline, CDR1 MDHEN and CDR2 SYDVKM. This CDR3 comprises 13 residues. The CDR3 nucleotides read TGTGCCAGCAGTTTCACCCCGCAAGAGTCCCAGTACTTC. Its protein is CASSFTPQESQYF.

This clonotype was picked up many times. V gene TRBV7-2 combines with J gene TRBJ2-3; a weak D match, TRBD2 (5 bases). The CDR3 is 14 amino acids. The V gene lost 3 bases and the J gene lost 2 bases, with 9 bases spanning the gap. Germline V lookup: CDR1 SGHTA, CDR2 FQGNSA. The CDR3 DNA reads TGTGCCAGCAGCTTCGGAGGCGTCACAGATACGCAGTATTTT. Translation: CASSFGGVTDTQYF. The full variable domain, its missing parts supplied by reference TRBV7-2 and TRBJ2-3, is GAGVSQSPSNKVTEKGKDVELRCDPISGHTALYWYRQSLGQGLEFLIYFQGNSAPDKSGLPSDRFSAERTGGSVSTLTIQRTQQEDSAVYLCASSFGGVTDTQYFGPGTRLTVL.

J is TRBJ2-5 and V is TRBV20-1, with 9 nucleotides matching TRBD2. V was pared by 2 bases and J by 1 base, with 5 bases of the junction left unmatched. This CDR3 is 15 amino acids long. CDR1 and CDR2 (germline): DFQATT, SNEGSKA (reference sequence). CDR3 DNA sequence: TGCAGTGCTAGAAAGCTAGCGGGACGCCAAGAGACCCAGTACTTC. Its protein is CSARKLAGRQETQYF.

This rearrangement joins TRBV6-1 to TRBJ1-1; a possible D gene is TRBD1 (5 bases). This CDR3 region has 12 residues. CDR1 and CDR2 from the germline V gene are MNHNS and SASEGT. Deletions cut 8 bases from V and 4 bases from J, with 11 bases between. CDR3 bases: TGTGCCAGCCAAAGGGGAGCCACTGAAGCTTTCTTT. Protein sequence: CASQRGATEAFF.

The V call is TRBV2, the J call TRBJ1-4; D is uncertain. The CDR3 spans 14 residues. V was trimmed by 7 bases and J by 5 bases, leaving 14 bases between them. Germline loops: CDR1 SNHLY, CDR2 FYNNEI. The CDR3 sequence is CASKGALRNEKLFF. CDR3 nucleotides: TGTGCCAGCAAGGGAGCGCTACGGAATGAAAAACTGTTTTTT. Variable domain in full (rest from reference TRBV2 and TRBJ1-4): EPEVTQTPSHQVTQMGQEVILRCVPISNHLYFYWYRQILGQKVEFLVSFYNNEISEKSEIFDDQFSVERPDGSNFTLKIRSTKLEDSAMYFCASKGALRNEKLFFGSGTQLSVL.

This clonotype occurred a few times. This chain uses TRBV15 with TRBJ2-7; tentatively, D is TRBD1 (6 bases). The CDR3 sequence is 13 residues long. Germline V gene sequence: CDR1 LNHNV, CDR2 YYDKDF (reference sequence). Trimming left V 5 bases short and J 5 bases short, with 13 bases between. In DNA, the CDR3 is TGTGCCACCAGCCCCCCCGACAGGCACGAGCAGTACTTC. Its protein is CATSPPDRHEQYF.

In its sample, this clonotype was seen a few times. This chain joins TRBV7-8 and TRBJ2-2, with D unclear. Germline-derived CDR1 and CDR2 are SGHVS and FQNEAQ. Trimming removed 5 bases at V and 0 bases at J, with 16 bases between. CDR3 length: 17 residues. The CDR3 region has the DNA TGTGCCAGCAGCCTTCGCGGAGCCGCCTCGAACACCGGGGAGCTGTTTTTT. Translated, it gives CASSLRGAASNTGELFF.

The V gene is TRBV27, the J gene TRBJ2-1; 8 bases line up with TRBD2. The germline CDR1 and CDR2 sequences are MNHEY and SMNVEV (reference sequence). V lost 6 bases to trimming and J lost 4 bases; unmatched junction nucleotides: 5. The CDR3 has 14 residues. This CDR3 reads CASRRGVLYNEQFF. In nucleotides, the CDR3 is TGTGCCAGCAGGCGGGGGGTCCTATACAATGAGCAGTTCTTC.

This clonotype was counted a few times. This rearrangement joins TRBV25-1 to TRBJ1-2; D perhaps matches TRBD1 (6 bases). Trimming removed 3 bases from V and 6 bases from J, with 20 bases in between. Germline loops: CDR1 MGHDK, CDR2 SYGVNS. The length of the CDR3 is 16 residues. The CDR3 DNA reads TGTGCCAGCAGTGAGTCTACCGGGACATCTCGTGATGGCTACACCTTC. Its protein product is CASSESTGTSRDGYTF.

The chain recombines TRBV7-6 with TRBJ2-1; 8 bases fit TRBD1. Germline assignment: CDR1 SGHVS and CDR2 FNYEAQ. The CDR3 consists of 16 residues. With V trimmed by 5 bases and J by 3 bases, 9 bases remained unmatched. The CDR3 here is CASSVGQAIIYNEQFF. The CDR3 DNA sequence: TGTGCCAGCAGCGTGGGACAGGCAATAATCTACAATGAGCAGTTCTTC.

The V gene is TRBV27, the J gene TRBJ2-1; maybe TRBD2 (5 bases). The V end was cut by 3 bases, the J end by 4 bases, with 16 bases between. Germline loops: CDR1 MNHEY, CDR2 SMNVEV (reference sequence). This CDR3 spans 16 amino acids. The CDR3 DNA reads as TGTGCCAGCAGTTTCCTTGGACTGGCGCAGTACAATGAGCAGTTCTTC. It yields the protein CASSFLGLAQYNEQFF.

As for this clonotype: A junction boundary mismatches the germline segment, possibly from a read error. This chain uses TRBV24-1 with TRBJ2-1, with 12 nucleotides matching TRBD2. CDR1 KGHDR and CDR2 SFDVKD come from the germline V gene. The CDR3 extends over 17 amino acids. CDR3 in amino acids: CATSALAGGPEYNEPFF. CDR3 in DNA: TGTGCCACCAGTGCGCTAGCGGGAGGGCCCGAGTACAATGAGCCGTTCTTC.

The CDR3 sequence: CASGGGVTYNEQFF. The DNA for the CDR3 is TGCGCCAGCGGGGGAGGGGTGACCTACAATGAGCAGTTCTTC. V and J are TRBV4-1 and TRBJ2-1; 7 positions match TRBD2. V lost 8 bases, J lost 2 bases, and 6 bases stayed unmatched. The CDR3 has 14 residues. Germline V gene lookup returns CDR1 MGHRA and CDR2 YSYEKL.

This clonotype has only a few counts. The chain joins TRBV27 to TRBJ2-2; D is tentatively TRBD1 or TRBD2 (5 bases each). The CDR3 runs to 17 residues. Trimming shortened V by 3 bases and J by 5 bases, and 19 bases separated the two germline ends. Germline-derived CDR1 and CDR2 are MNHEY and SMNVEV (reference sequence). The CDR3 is CASSFGTLGVGTGELFF. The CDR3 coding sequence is TGTGCCAGCAGTTTCGGGACCCTGGGAGTCGGGACCGGGGAGCTGTTTTTT.

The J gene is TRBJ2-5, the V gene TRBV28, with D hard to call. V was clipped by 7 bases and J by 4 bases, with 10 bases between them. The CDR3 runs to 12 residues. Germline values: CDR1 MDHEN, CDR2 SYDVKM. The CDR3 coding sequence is TGTGCCAGCAATCCGCCTTCAGAGACCCAGTACTTC. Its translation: CASNPPSETQYF.

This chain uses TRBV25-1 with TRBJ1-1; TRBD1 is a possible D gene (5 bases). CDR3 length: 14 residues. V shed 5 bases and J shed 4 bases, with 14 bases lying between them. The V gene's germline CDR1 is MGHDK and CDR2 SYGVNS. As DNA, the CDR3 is TGTGCCAGCAGTCTTAGGGAGAGGGGCACTGAAGCTTTCTTT. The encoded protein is CASSLRERGTEAFF.

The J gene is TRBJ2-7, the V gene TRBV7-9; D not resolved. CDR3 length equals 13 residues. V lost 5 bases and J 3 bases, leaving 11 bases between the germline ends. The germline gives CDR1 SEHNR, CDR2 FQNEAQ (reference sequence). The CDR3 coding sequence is TGTGCCAGCAGCAACCCGGACGGCTACGAGCAGTACTTC. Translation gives CASSNPDGYEQYF.

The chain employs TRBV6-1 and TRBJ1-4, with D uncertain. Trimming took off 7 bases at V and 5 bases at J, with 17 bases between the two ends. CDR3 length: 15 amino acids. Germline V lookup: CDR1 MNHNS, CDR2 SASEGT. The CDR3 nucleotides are TGTGCCAGCACCCCTGGGCCGCGGAGCAATGAAAAACTGTTTTTT. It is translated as CASTPGPRSNEKLFF.

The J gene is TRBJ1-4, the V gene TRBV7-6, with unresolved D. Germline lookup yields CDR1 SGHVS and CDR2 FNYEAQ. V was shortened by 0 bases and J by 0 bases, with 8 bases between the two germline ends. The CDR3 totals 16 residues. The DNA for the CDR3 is TGTGCCAGCAGCTTAGCGCCCCCTACAACTAATGAAAAACTGTTTTTT. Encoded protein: CASSLAPPTTNEKLFF.

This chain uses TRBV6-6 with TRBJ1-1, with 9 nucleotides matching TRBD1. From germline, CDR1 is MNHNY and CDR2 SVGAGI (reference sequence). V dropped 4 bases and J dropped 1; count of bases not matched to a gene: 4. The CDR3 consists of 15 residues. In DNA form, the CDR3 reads TGTGCCAGCAGTTCCTTACAGGGGGCGAACACTGAAGCTTTCTTT. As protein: CASSSLQGANTEAFF.